This entry describes one T cell receptor (beta chain). Original processing methods: Amplification with reference gene primers provided the estimates of nucleated cell counts. Method: immunoSEQ multiplex PCR; TCRdb's copy keeps in-frame clones and lacks some. V and J calls and clone size follow that table, whereas D and trimming were derived from the DNA. The sample shows approximately 300,000 clones, roughly 90% of them seen only once. In Seattle, patients joined the study during active infection and were tracked longitudinally. This entry belongs to a study of blood T cell repertoires in COVID-19. For the study at large: Sites in the United States, Italy and Spain provided acute and convalescent COVID-19 samples.

The source is a woman aged 25 to 39 with COVID-19, enrolled during active disease. The sample comprised peripheral blood.

In nucleotides, the CDR3 is TGTGCCAGCAGCTTAGGCTCCAGGGTAGGCTATGGCTACACCTTC. Translated, it gives CASSLGSRVGYGYTF. The V and J genes are TRBV13 and TRBJ1-2, with D possibly being TRBD1 (5 bases). In germline, CDR1 is PRHDT, CDR2 FYEKMQ (reference sequence). This CDR3 has 15 amino acids. Between the trimmed V and J ends, which lost 0 bases and 4 bases, there was a span of 12 bases. Supplemented by reference TRBV13 and TRBJ1-2, the full variable domain reads AAGVIQSPRHLIKEKRETATLKCYPIPRHDTVYWYQQGPGQDPQFLISFYEKMQSDKGSIPDRFSAQQFSDYHSELNMSSLELGDSALYFCASSLGSRVGYGYTFGSGTRLTVV.